The TCR beta chain under discussion was sequenced for a study of blood T cell repertoires in COVID-19. Sequenced by immunoSEQ multiplex PCR; TCRdb stores in-frame clones only, minus some. The repertoire holds about 360,000 clones, with approximately 86% as singletons. A remark on this clone: Other DNA sequences in this specimen translate into the identical CDR3.

CDR1 is SGHTA and CDR2 is FQGTGA in the germline V gene. This CDR3 has 13 residues. V shed 0 bases and J shed 5 bases, with 7 bases lying between them. The TCR comes from a human donor in a cohort sampled during active COVID-19. Sequencing was performed on peripheral blood. This chain joins TRBV7-3 and TRBJ1-1; D is perhaps TRBD1 (5 bases). The CDR3 here is CASSLTGGTEAFF. CDR3 coding DNA: TGTGCCAGCAGCTTAACGGGGGGGACTGAAGCTTTCTTT. Filled out from reference TRBV7-3 and TRBJ1-1, the complete variable domain reads GAGVSQTPSNKVTEKGKYVELRCDPISGHTALYWYRQSLGQGPEFLIYFQGTGAADDSGLPNDRFFAVRPEGSVSTLKIQRTERGDSAVYLCASSLTGGTEAFFGQGTRLTVV.